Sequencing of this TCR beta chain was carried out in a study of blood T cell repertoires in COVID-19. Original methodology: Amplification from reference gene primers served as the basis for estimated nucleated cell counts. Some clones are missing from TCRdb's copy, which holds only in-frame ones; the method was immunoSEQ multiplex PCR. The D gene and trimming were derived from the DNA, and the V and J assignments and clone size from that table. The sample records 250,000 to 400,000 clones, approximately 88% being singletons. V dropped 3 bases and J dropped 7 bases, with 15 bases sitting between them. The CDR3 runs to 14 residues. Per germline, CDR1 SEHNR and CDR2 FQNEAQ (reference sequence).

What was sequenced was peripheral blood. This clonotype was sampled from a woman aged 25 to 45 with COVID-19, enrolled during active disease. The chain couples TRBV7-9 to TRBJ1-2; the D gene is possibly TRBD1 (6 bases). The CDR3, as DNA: TGTGCCAGCAGCTTTCGACAGGACGGCAGTGGCTACACCTTC. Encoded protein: CASSFRQDGSGYTF.